This T cell receptor beta chain was captured in a study of T-cell memory formation after mild COVID-19. Study results and limitations: Pre-infection memory carried some responding clones, suggesting that cross-reactive memory joined.

Germline V gives CDR1 MDHEN, CDR2 SYDVKM. The length of the CDR3 is 16 residues. V lost 6 bases and J lost 0, with 17 bases in between. Worth noting for this clonotype: Its target is unknown.

Amplification by 5'RACE using constant-segment primers produced TCR alpha and TCR beta cDNA libraries that carried sample barcodes and UMIs. TCRdb re-derived calls from the 5' RACE reads in MiXCR, one entry per CDR3 protein. The sample records about 170,000 distinct CDR3 sequences, 10% to 15% being singletons. The gene calls are TRBV28 and TRBJ2-5; weak D call: TRBD2 (6 bases). Material for sequencing was PBMCs or a T cell subset sorted from them (not recorded which). The sequence derives from a young man who had mild COVID-19 (a few samples of this study predate the infection). Cell type and time point are not known. The CDR3 here is CASSRSGVGYQETQYF. The CDR3, as DNA: TGTGCCAGCAGCCGCTCGGGGGTGGGGTACCAAGAGACCCAGTACTTC.